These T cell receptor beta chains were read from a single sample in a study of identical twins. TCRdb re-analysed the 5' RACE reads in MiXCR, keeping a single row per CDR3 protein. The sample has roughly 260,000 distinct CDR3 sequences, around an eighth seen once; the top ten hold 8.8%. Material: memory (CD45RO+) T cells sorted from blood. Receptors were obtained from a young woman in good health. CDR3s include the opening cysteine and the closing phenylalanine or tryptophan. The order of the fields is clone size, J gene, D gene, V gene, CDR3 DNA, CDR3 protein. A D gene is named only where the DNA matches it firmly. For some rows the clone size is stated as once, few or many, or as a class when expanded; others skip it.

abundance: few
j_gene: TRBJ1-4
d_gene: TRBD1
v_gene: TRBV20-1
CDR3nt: TGCAGTGCTCACGACAGGGCCGGGGAAAAACTGTTTTTT
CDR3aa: CSAHDRAGEKLFF

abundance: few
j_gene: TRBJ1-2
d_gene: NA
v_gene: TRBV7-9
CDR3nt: TGTGCCAGCAGCTTAGCGCGGGGCCCCCATGGCTACACCTTC
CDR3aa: CASSLARGPHGYTF

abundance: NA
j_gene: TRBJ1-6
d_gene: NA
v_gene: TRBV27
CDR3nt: TGTGCCAGCAGTTTCTCGGGGGAAGCCTATAATTCACCCCTCCACTTT
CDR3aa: CASSFSGEAYNSPLHF

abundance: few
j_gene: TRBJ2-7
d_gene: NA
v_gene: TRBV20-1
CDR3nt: TGCAGTGCTAGAGGTTTTGGCAGGGGCTCGTACGAGCAGTACTTC
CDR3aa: CSARGFGRGSYEQYF

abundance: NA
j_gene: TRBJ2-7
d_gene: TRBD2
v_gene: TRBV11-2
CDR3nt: TGTGCCAGCACGGAGACTAGCGGGAGCCACGAGCAGTACTTC
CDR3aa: CASTETSGSHEQYF

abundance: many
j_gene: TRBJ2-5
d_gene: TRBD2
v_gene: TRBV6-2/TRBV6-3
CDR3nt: TGTGCCAGCAGTTTCGGGGCGTCGAGCGGGATCGGAGAGACCCAGTACTTC
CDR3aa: CASSFGASSGIGETQYF

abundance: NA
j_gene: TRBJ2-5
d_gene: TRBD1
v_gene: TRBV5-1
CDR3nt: TGCGCCAGCAGCTTGAAGGACAGGGGGACATCCCAAGAGACCCAGTACTTC
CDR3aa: CASSLKDRGTSQETQYF

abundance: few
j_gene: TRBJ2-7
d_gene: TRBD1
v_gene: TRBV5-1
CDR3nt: TGCGCCAGCAGCCCTCGGACAGGCCTCTCCTACGAGCAGTACTTC
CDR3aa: CASSPRTGLSYEQYF

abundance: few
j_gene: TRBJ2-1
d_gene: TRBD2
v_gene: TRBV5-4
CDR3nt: TGTGCCAGCAGAGGTAGCGGGAGCTCCTACAATGAGCAGTTCTTC
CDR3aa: CASRGSGSSYNEQFF

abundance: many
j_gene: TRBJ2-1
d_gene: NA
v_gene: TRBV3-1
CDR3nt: TGTGCCAGCAGAAACGCCTACAATGAGCAGTTCTTC
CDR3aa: CASRNAYNEQFF

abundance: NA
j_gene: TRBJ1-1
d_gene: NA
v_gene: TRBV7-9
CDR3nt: TGTGCCGGCTCCGTCGGGGGGTTATCTGAAGCTTTCTTT
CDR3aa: CAGSVGGLSEAFF

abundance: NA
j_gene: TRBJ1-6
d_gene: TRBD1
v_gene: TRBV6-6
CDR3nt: TGTGCCACACACAGGGGTAGTTTTTCACCCCTCCACTTT
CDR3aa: CATHRGSFSPLHF

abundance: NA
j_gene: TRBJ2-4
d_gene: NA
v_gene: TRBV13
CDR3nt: TGTGCCAGCAGCTTTAGGGGGTTTGGGGCCAAAAACATTCAGTACTTC
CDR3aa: CASSFRGFGAKNIQYF

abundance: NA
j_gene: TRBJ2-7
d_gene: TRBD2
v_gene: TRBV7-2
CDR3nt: TGTGCCAGCAGCGTAACTAGCGGATCCATCTCCTACGAGCAGTACTTC
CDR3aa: CASSVTSGSISYEQYF

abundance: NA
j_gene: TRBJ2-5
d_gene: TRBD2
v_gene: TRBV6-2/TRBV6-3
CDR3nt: TGTGCCAGCAGTTACCTTTGGACTAGCGGGGGGCCTTTGAAGACCCAGTACTTC
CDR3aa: CASSYLWTSGGPLKTQYF

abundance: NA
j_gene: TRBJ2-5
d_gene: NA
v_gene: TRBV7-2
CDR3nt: TGTGCCAGCAGGAGGACTACCAGCGAGACCCAGTACTTC
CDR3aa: CASRRTTSETQYF

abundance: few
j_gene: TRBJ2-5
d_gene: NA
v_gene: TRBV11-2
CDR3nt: TGTGCCAGCAGCTCGTCTTCCTTTGAGACCCAGTACTTC
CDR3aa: CASSSSSFETQYF

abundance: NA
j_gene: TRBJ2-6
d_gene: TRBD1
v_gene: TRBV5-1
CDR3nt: TGCGCCAGCAGCTTGGAGACAGGGGCTGGGGCCAACGTCCTGACTTTC
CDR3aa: CASSLETGAGANVLTF

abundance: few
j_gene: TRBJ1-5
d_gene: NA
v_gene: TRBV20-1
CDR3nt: TGCAGTGCTAGGTTCCCGGGAAGCAATCAGCCCCAGCATTTT
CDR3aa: CSARFPGSNQPQHF

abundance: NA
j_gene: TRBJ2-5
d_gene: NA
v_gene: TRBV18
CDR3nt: TGTGCCAGCTCACCAGTTAAAGAGACCCAGTACTTC
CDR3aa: CASSPVKETQYF

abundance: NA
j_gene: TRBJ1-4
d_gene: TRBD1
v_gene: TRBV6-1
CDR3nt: TGTGCCAGCAGCTCACCCGGGACAGGGAGTGAAAAACTGTTTTTT
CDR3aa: CASSSPGTGSEKLFF

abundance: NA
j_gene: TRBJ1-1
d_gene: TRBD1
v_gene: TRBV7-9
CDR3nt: TGTGCCAGCAGCCGGACAGGCCTGAATGCTTTCTTT
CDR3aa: CASSRTGLNAFF

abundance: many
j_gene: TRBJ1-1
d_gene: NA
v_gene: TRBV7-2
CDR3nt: TGTGCCAGCAGCGCAGGACTCACTGAAGCTTTCTTT
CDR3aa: CASSAGLTEAFF

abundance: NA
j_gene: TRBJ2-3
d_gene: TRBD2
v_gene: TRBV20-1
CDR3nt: TGCAGTGCAACATTACTAGCGGGGGGGGCAGATACGCAGTATTTT
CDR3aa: CSATLLAGGADTQYF

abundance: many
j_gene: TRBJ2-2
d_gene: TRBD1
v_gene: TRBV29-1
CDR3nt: TGCAGCGGTGGACAGGGGGCGGATTCCGGGGAGCTGTTTTTT
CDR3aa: CSGGQGADSGELFF

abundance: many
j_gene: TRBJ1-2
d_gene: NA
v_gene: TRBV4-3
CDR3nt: TGCGCCAGCAGCCAAGGTCCCAGGGATTATGGCTACACCTTC
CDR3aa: CASSQGPRDYGYTF

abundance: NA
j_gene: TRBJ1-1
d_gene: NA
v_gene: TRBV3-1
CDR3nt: TGTGCCAGCAGCCAGAGGGTCTTGAACACTGAAGCTTTCTTT
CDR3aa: CASSQRVLNTEAFF

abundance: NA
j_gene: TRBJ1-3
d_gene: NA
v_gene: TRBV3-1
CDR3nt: TGTGCCAGCAGCCAAGATCACTATTCGGCCCAGGCTGGAAACACCATATATTTT
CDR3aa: CASSQDHYSAQAGNTIYF

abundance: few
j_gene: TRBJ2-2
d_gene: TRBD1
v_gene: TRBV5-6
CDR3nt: TGTGCCAGCAGCCAGGACAGGGGATTAGGCGGGGAGCTGTTTTTT
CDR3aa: CASSQDRGLGGELFF

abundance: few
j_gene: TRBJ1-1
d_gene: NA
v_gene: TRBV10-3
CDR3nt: TGTGCCATCAGGGGGAGTACTGAAGCTTTCTTT
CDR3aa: CAIRGSTEAFF

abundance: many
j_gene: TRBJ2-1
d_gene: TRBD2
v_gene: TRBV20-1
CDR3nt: TGCAGTCCTGAGAGGACTAGCGGGTACAATGAGCAGTTCTTC
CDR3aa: CSPERTSGYNEQFF

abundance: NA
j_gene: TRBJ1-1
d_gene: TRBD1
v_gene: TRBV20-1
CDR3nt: TGCAGTGCTAATAACCCCACGACAGGGCGCACTGAAGCTTTCTTT
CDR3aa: CSANNPTTGRTEAFF

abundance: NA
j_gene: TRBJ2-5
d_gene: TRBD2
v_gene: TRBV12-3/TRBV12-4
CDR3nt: TGTGCCAGCAGTCCGGTAGCGGGGCGAGCGGGGGAGACCCAGTACTTC
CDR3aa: CASSPVAGRAGETQYF

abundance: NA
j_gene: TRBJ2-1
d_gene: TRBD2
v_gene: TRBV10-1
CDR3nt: TGCGCCAGCAGTGAGTCGACTAGCGGGAGATTAAATGAGCAGTTCTTC
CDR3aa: CASSESTSGRLNEQFF

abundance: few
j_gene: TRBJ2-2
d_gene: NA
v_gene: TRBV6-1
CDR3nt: TGTGCCAGCAGGGAAGGGGCCGGGGAGCTGTTTTTT
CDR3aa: CASREGAGELFF

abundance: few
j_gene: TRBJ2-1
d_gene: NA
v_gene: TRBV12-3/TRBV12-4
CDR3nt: TGTGCCAGCAGTTTAACAAAGCAGTTCTTC
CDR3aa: CASSLTKQFF

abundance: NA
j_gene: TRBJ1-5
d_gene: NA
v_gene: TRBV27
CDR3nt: TGTGCCAGCAGTTTAGATTGGGGGTCAAATCAGCCCCAGCATTTT
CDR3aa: CASSLDWGSNQPQHF

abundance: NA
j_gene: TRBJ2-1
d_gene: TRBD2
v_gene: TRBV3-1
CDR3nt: TGTGCCAGCAGGCCTTGGGCGGGGGGCCCCAATGAGCAGTTCTTC
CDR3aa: CASRPWAGGPNEQFF

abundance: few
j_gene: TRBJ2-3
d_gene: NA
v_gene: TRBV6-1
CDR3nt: TGTGCCAGCAGTGTCACAGGGCCCAACACAGATACGCAGTATTTT
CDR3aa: CASSVTGPNTDTQYF

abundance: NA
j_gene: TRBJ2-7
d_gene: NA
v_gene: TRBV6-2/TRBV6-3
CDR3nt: TGTGCCAGCAGGCCGCAGGAGTCGTACGAGCAGTACTTC
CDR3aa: CASRPQESYEQYF

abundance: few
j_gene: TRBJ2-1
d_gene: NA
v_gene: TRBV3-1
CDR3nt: TGTGCCAGCGCCGCCGGGGGCTCCTACAATGAGCAGTTCTTC
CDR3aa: CASAAGGSYNEQFF

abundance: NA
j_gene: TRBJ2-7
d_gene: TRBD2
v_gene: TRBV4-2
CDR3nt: TGTGCCAGCAGCCAAGTTGGCGGGGGGTCTTACGAGCAGTACTTC
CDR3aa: CASSQVGGGSYEQYF